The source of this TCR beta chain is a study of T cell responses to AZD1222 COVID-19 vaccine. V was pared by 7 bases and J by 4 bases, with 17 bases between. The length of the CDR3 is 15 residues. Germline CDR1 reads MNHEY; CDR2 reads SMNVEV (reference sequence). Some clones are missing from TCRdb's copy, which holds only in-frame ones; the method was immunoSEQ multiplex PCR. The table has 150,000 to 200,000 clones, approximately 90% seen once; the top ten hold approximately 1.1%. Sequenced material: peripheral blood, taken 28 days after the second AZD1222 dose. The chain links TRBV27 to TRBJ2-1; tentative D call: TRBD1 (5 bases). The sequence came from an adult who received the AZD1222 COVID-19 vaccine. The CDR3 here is CASNPTVELYNEQFF. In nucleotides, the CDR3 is TGTGCCAGCAACCCGACAGTCGAACTTTACAATGAGCAGTTCTTC.